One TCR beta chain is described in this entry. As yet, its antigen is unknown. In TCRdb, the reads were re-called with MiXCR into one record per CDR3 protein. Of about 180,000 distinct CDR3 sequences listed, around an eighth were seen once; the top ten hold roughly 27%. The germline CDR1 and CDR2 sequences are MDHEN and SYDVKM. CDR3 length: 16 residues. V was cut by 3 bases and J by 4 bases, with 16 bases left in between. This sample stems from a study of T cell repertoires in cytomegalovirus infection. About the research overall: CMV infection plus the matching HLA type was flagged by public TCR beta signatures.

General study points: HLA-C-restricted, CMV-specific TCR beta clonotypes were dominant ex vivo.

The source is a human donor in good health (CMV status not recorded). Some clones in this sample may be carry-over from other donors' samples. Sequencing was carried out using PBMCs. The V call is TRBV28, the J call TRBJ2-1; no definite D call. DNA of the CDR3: TGTGCCAGCAGTTTGTCTACCAGGATCCTGTACAATGAGCAGTTCTTC. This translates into CASSLSTRILYNEQFF.